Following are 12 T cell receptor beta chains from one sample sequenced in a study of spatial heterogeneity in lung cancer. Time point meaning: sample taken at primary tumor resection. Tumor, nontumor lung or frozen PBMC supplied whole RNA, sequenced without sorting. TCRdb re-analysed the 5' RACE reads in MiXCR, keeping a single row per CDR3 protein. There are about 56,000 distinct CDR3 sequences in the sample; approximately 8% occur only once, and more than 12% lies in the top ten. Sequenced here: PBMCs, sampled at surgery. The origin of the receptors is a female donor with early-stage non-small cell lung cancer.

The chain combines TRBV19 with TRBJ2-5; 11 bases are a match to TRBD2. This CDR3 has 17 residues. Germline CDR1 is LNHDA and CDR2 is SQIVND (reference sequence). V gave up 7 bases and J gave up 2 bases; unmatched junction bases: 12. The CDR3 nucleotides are TGTGCCAGTACCTCATGGGGGACTAGCGGTAAACAAGAGACCCAGTACTTC. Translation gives CASTSWGTSGKQETQYF. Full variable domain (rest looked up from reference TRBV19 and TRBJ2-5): DGGITQSPKYLFRKEGQNVTLSCEQNLNHDAMYWYRQDPGQGLRLIYYSQIVNDFQKGDIAEGYSVSREKKESFPLTVTSAQKNPTAFYLCASTSWGTSGKQETQYFGPGTRLLVL.

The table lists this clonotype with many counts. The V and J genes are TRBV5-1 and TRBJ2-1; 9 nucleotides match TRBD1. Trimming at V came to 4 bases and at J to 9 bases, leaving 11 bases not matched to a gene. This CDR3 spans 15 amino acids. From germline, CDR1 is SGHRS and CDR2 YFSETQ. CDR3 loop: CASSPPGQGHSEQFF. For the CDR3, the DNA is TGCGCCAGCAGCCCGCCGGGACAGGGCCATAGTGAGCAGTTCTTC.

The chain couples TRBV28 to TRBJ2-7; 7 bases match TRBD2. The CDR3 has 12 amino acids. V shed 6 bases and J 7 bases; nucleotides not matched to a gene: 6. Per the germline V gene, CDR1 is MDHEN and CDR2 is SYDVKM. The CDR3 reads CASRTGGWEQYF. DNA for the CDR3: TGTGCCAGCAGGACCGGGGGGTGGGAGCAGTACTTC.

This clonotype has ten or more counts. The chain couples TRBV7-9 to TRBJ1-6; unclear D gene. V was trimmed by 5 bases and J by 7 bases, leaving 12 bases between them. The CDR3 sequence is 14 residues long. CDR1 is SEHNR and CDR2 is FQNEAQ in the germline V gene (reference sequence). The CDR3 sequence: CASSHVGPNSPLHF. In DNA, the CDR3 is TGTGCCAGCAGCCACGTCGGACCAAATTCACCCCTCCACTTT.

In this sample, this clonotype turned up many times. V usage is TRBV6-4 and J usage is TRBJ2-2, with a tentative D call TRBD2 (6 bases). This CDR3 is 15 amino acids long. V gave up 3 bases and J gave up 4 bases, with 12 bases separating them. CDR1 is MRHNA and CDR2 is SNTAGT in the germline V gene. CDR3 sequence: CASSDPTRSTGELFF. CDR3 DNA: TGTGCCAGCAGTGATCCGACTAGGAGCACCGGGGAGCTGTTTTTT.

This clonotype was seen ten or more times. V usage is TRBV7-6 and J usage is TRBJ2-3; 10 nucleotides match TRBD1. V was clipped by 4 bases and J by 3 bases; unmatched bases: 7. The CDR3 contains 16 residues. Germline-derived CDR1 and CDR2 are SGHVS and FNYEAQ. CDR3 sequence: CASSSPGQGGTDTQYF. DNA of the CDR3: TGTGCCAGCAGCTCCCCTGGACAGGGGGGAACAGATACGCAGTATTTT.

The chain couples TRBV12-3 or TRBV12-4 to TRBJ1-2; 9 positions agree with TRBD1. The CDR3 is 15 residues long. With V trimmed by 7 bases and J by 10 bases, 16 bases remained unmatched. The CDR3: CASKIRGQGSNDYTF. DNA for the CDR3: TGTGCCAGCAAGATAAGGGGACAGGGTAGTAATGACTACACCTTC.

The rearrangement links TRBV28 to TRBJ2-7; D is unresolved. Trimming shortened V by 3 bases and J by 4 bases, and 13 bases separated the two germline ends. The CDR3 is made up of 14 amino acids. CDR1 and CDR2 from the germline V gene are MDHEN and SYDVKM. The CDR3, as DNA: TGTGCCAGCAGTTTTGGAGCTGCCTATTACGAGCAGTACTTC. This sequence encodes CASSFGAAYYEQYF.

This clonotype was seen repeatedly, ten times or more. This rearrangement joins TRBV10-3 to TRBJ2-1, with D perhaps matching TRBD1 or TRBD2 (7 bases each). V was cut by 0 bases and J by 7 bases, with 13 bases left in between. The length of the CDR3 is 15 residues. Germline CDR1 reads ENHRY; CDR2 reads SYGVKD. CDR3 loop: CAISESRQGGNEQFF. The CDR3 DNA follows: TGTGCCATCAGTGAGTCGCGGCAGGGGGGGAATGAGCAGTTCTTC.

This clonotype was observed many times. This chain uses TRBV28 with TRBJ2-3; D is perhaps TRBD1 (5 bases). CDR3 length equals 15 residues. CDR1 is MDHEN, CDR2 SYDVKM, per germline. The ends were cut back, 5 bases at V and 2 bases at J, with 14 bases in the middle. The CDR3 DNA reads TGTGCCAGCAGTATCATAAAGGGGATCACAGATACGCAGTATTTT. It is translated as CASSIIKGITDTQYF.

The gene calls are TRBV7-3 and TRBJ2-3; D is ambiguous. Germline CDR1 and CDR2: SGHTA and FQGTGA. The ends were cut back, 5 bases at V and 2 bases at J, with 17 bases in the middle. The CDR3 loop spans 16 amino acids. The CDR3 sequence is CASSPGPFHYTDTQYF. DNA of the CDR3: TGTGCCAGCAGCCCCGGGCCGTTCCATTACACAGATACGCAGTATTTT.

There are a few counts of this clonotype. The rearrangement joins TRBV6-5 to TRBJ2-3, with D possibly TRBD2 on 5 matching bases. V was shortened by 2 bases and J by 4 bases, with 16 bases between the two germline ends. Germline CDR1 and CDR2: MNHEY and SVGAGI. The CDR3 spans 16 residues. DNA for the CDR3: TGTGCCAGCAGTTACGGGAGACCCGGGTACCCAGATACGCAGTATTTT. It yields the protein CASSYGRPGYPDTQYF.